The present T cell receptor (beta chain) was sequenced within a study of blood T cell repertoires in COVID-19. Study information: T cells, B-cell-depleted T cells, or PBMCs supplied cDNA or gDNA.

The CDR3 is made up of 16 amino acids. V dropped 0 bases and J dropped 4; count of bases not matched to a gene: 7. The V gene's germline CDR1 is MGHRA and CDR2 YSYEKL. This clone was observed once. Authors' processing steps: Reference gene primers were amplified, and this amplification served to estimate nucleated cell counts. Clones were sequenced by immunoSEQ multiplex PCR, and TCRdb holds only the in-frame ones, with some missing. The V and J calls and clone size are taken from that table; D and trimming were inferred from the DNA. Counted here are some 380,000 clones, roughly 77% occurring once; the ten biggest clones make up 1.1%.

The chain uses TRBV4-1 and TRBJ1-2; 8 bases line up with TRBD1. The TCR was taken from a human donor with acute or convalescent COVID-19. The donor label of this sample is uncertain. Sequences were obtained from peripheral blood. In nucleotides, the CDR3 is TGCGCCAGCAGCCAAGAATCTCAGGGGGCTATCTATGGCTACACCTTC. Translation: CASSQESQGAIYGYTF.